The entry that follows covers one TCR beta chain sequence. The specificity of this receptor is unknown. Base qualities are not recorded, but no much larger clone differs from it by a single base. The sample belongs to a study of blood T cell repertoires in COVID-19 (dated by TCRdb to the early 2020s). Regarding the complete study: The collaborator samples originated in the United States, Italy and Spain and spanned the acute and convalescent phases of COVID-19. The prospective study material was composed of cDNA or gDNA derived from T cells, B-cell-depleted T cells, or PBMCs. Subjects who had been exposed to COVID-19, were actively infected with it, or had recovered from it provided the deeply sampled blood TCRbeta repertoires that made up the dataset. A freely available public database, intended as a resource for researchers studying the immune response to SARS-CoV-2, is where the repertoires were released. Samples came from the ongoing ImmuneRACE study (first 160 participants) plus 1,254 subjects from 6 global collaborators. A de-identified subject ID, COVID-19 status, age in years and sex were almost always included in the sample metadata. Where available, HLA class I and class II types were obtained from metadata supplied by the sample provider rather than from assay-based typing.

V loses 5 bases, J loses 5 bases, and the germline ends lie 27 bases apart. Spanning cysteine to phenylalanine, the CDR3 consists of 18 amino acids. The CDR3 DNA has 54 bases and is translated from base 1. The germline V gene gives CDR1 as MDHEN and CDR2 as SYDVKM. The immunoSEQ Assay, a bias-controlled multiplex PCR, was used to amplify TCRbeta CDR3 regions from genomic DNA. The source study handled its data this way. The number of nucleated cells in each sample was estimated from the amplification of reference gene primers within the assay. To quantify the absolute abundance of each unique TCRbeta CDR3 rearrangement, sequence reads were collapsed and filtered. Productive Simpson clonality was computed per sample as the square root of Simpson's diversity index over productive rearrangements. Here the immuneACCESS table is served through TCRdb, limited to in-frame sequences with V and J called. Missing clones are a known gap in these copies; in checked studies unresolved V genes cover under half, and the rest lacks a known reason. The D gene and trimming were derived from the DNA, and the V and J assignments and clone size from that table. The sample contains approximately 150,000 clones, around 84% of them found a single time. Roughly 8.7% of the sample rests with the top ten.

At one collaborating source in Seattle, patients were enrolled during active infection and were followed longitudinally through the course of disease. Whole blood was collected in K2EDTA tubes by collaborating institutions according to the institutions' own protocols. For TCRbeta analysis, collaborator samples were shipped as frozen whole blood, as isolated PBMCs, or as DNA extracted from either sample type. What the study reported, not specific to this receptor: How much clinical and demographic metadata was included differed by source and by participant, and the metadata was provided uncurated.

The chain employs TRBV28 and TRBJ1-1; confidence is insufficient to name the D gene. This TCR was sampled from a man aged 25-45 years with COVID-19, enrolled during active disease. Sequencing was performed on peripheral blood. The DNA sequence is given as TGTGCCAGCAGTCCACTAACCGCCGACGGAGCCCGGCGTACTGAAGCTTTCTTT. It is translated as CASSPLTADGARRTEAFF.